The 27 T cell receptor beta chains below all came from one sample that was sequenced in a study of blood T cell repertoires in COVID-19. Generated by immunoSEQ multiplex PCR, the TCRdb table keeps only in-frame clones and is missing some. The sample has a few hundred thousand clones, about nine tenths seen once. Sequencing was performed on peripheral blood. The receptors come from a woman in her twenties or thirties who had recovered from COVID-19.

This sequence joins TRBV9 and TRBJ1-1, with D hard to call. Deletions cut 3 bases from V and 1 base from J, with 7 bases between. The CDR3 has 13 amino acids. Germline V gene sequence: CDR1 SGDLS, CDR2 YYNGEE. The DNA for the CDR3 is TGTGCCAGCAGCGCCGGAGAGAACACTGAAGCTTTCTTT. Its protein product is CASSAGENTEAFF. Drawing the rest from reference TRBV9 and TRBJ1-1, the complete variable domain is DSGVTQTPKHLITATGQRVTLRCSPRSGDLSVYWYQQSLDQGLQFLIQYYNGEERAKGNILERFSAQQFPDLHSELNLSSLELGDSALYFCASSAGENTEAFFGQGTRLTVV.

The V gene is TRBV6-5, the J gene TRBJ1-6; TRBD1 matches 12 bases. Germline CDR1 and CDR2: MNHEY and SVGAGI. CDR3 length equals 14 residues. Unmatched junction bases numbered 4, after V lost 6 bases and J lost 10 bases. The DNA for the CDR3 is TGTGCCAGCAGCCCGGGGACAGGGGGCTCACCCCTCCACTTT. Translating gives CASSPGTGGSPLHF.

The chain uses TRBV10-3 and TRBJ2-5; D unclear. In germline, CDR1 is ENHRY, CDR2 SYGVKD. This CDR3 has 14 residues. The germline V and J ends were trimmed by 3 bases and 0 bases, with 8 bases remaining between them. DNA for the CDR3: TGTGCCATCAGTGATCCCACTTACCAAGAGACCCAGTACTTC. Amino acid sequence: CAISDPTYQETQYF.

V usage is TRBV4-3 and J usage is TRBJ2-6; 9 bases match TRBD1. The CDR3 spans 17 residues. Trimming took 4 bases from V and 1 from J; bases not matched to a gene: 5. Germline CDR1 is LGHNA and CDR2 is YSLEER. CDR3 sequence: CASSPGQGTSGANVLTF. The CDR3 bases are TGCGCCAGCAGCCCGGGACAGGGAACTTCTGGGGCCAACGTCCTGACTTTC.

The chain joins TRBV7-9 to TRBJ2-3, with D possibly matching TRBD2 (5 bases). The germline V gene encodes CDR1 SEHNR and CDR2 FQNEAQ (reference sequence). V was pared by 3 bases and J by 6 bases, with 10 bases between. This CDR3 spans 13 amino acids. CDR3 nucleotides: TGTGCCAGCAGCTTCTCTACGGGGGATACGCAGTATTTT. Protein: CASSFSTGDTQYF.

This clone appeared once. The chain uses TRBV7-2 and TRBJ1-2, with 9 bases matching TRBD1. J was trimmed by 7 bases and V by 3 bases; bases with no gene match: 3. Germline lookup yields CDR1 SGHTA and CDR2 FQGNSA. The CDR3 totals 13 residues. The DNA for the CDR3 is TGTGCCAGCAGCTTTGGACAGGGGTCTGGCTACACCTTC. Protein sequence: CASSFGQGSGYTF.

The V call is TRBV19, the J call TRBJ2-2, with D possibly being TRBD2 (6 bases). The V end lost 5 bases, the J end lost 1 base, and 11 bases lay between the germline ends. From germline, CDR1 is LNHDA and CDR2 SQIVND (reference sequence). This CDR3 has 15 amino acids. The CDR3 loop is CASSFGRENTGELFF. DNA for the CDR3: TGTGCCAGTAGTTTCGGGCGGGAGAACACCGGGGAGCTGTTTTTT.

V is TRBV6-6 and J is TRBJ1-6; D uncertain. The CDR3 has 12 residues. The V gene lost 8 bases and the J gene lost 8 bases, with 10 bases spanning the gap. The germline V gene has CDR1 MNHNY and CDR2 SVGAGI (reference sequence). The CDR3 DNA is TGTGCCAGCGGAACACGGGATTCACCCCTCCACTTT. Protein: CASGTRDSPLHF.

The rearrangement joins TRBV5-1 to TRBJ2-5, with 11 nucleotides matching TRBD2. Per the germline V gene, CDR1 is SGHRS and CDR2 is YFSETQ. There are 15 residues in the CDR3. V shed 3 bases and J 1 base; nucleotides not matched to a gene: 2. CDR3 DNA sequence: TGCGCCAGCAGCTCGACTAGCGGGGCCCAAGAGACCCAGTACTTC. Protein product: CASSSTSGAQETQYF. The variable domain in full, completed from reference TRBV5-1 and TRBJ2-5, reads KAGVTQTPRYLIKTRGQQVTLSCSPISGHRSVSWYQQTPGQGLQFLFEYFSETQRNKGNFPGRFSGRQFSNSRSEMNVSTLELGDSALYLCASSSTSGAQETQYFGPGTRLLVL.

V usage is TRBV18 and J usage is TRBJ1-4; 7 bases map to TRBD1. The CDR3 has 16 amino acids. With V trimmed by 3 bases and J by 8 bases, 12 bases remained unmatched. Germline V CDR1 and CDR2: KGHSH, LQKENI. The CDR3 sequence: CASSPPTGDRVEKLFF. The CDR3 coding sequence is TGTGCCAGCTCACCCCCCACGGGCGACAGGGTCGAAAAACTGTTTTTT.

The rearrangement links TRBV28 to TRBJ1-3; 9 bases match TRBD1. The CDR3 runs to 17 residues. Germline lookup yields CDR1 MDHEN and CDR2 SYDVKM. The J segment lost 0 bases and the V segment lost 7 bases, leaving 10 bases of the junction unmatched. DNA for the CDR3: TGTGCCAGCACACCCGGGACAGGGACATACTCTGGAAACACCATATATTTT. Amino acids: CASTPGTGTYSGNTIYF.

This clone showed up just once. The CDR3 here is CASSIAGATDTQYF. DNA of the CDR3: TGTGCCAGCAGCATAGCGGGGGCCACAGATACGCAGTATTTT. The chain is built from TRBV6-4 and TRBJ2-3, with 9 bases aligning to TRBD2. The CDR3 consists of 14 residues. V shed 6 bases and J 2 bases; nucleotides not matched to a gene: 3. Germline lookup yields CDR1 MRHNA and CDR2 SNTAGT.

The chain carries TRBV29-1 and TRBJ2-7; D is possibly TRBD2 (7 bases). CDR1 and CDR2 (germline): SQVTM, ANQGSEA. CDR3 length equals 16 residues. V shed 4 bases and J shed 0 bases, with 19 bases lying between them. In DNA, the CDR3 is TGCAGCGTTGCAGGGCGCGGGGGCCGAGGCTCCTACGAGCAGTACTTC. Translation: CSVAGRGGRGSYEQYF.

In DNA, the CDR3 is TGTGCCAGCAGCCAGGCGACAGGGGGCGATGGCTACACCTTC. It codes for CASSQATGGDGYTF. The J gene is TRBJ1-2, the V gene TRBV4-2; TRBD1 matches at 10 bases. The J segment lost 6 bases and the V segment lost 3 bases, leaving 4 bases of the junction unmatched. CDR1 is LGHNA, CDR2 YNFKEQ, per germline. CDR3 length equals 14 residues.

The gene calls are TRBV5-6 and TRBJ2-7; TRBD2 might be the D (5 bases). The CDR3 runs 13 residues. Germline V lookup: CDR1 SGHDT, CDR2 YYEEEE. Trimming shortened V by 4 bases and J by 4 bases, and 12 bases separated the two germline ends. The CDR3 reads CASSRGLSYEQYF. The CDR3 region has the DNA TGTGCCAGCAGCCGGGGTCTTTCGTACGAGCAGTACTTC. Full variable domain (rest looked up from reference TRBV5-6 and TRBJ2-7): DAGVTQSPTHLIKTRGQQVTLRCSPKSGHDTVSWYQQALGQGPQFIFQYYEEEERQRGNFPDRFSGHQFPNYSSELNVNALLLGDSALYLCASSRGLSYEQYFGPGTRLTVT.

The rearrangement links TRBV10-3 to TRBJ2-7, with 9 nucleotides matching TRBD2. Trimming took 2 bases from V and 6 from J; bases not matched to a gene: 8. Germline CDR1 ENHRY, CDR2 SYGVKD. The CDR3 length is 15 residues. The CDR3, as DNA: TGTGCCATCAGTGAGCTCGCGGGGGGGCTTGGCGAGCAGTACTTC. It encodes CAISELAGGLGEQYF.

The chain employs TRBV7-7 and TRBJ2-1; weak D call: TRBD1 (6 bases). The V end was cut by 5 bases, the J end by 0 bases, with 11 bases between. This CDR3 is built from 15 residues. CDR1 and CDR2 (germline): SSHAT, FNYEAQ (reference sequence). CDR3 nucleotides: TGTGCCAGCAGCCCGGACAGAAGCTCCTACAATGAGCAGTTCTTC. Protein product: CASSPDRSSYNEQFF.

The V gene is TRBV2, the J gene TRBJ2-3, with TRBD2 matching 7 bases. Germline CDR1 is SNHLY and CDR2 is FYNNEI. Germline trimming cut 6 bases from V and 0 bases from J; bases unmatched to any gene: 3. The CDR3 has 14 amino acids. This CDR3 reads CASSPGLSTDTQYF. CDR3 nucleotide sequence: TGTGCCAGCAGCCCGGGACTAAGCACAGATACGCAGTATTTT.

The CDR3 loop is CASSFPLAGDADTQYF. In DNA form, the CDR3 reads TGTGCCAGCAGCTTCCCCCTAGCGGGGGATGCAGATACGCAGTATTTT. This chain uses TRBV5-4 with TRBJ2-3, with TRBD2 identical over 10 bases. CDR3 length equals 16 residues. Germline CDR1 SGHNT, CDR2 YYREEE (reference sequence). V was clipped by 2 bases and J by 4 bases; unmatched bases: 7.

This chain connects TRBV6-2 or TRBV6-3 to TRBJ2-2; TRBD2 aligns across 8 bases. Germline loops: CDR1 MNHEY, CDR2 SVGEGT. The CDR3 contains 17 residues. J was trimmed by 3 bases and V by 0 bases; bases with no gene match: 6. The DNA of the CDR3 is TGTGCCAGCAGTTACTCCGGGCCAGCGGGAGACACCGGGGAGCTGTTTTTT. Amino acid sequence: CASSYSGPAGDTGELFF.

In its sample, this clone was seen once. The gene calls are TRBV7-3 and TRBJ2-3, with 7 bases matching TRBD1. Germline loops: CDR1 SGHTA, CDR2 FQGTGA. V shed 4 bases and J 0 bases; nucleotides not matched to a gene: 10. The length of the CDR3 is 17 residues. CDR3 coding DNA: TGTGCCAGCAGCTACCACTTCAGGGGGTCTAGCACAGATACGCAGTATTTT. Its translation is CASSYHFRGSSTDTQYF.

The chain links TRBV7-9 to TRBJ2-7, with 7 bases identical to TRBD1. This CDR3 has 14 amino acids. Germline V gives CDR1 SEHNR, CDR2 FQNEAQ (reference sequence). With 5 bases clipped from V and 3 bases from J, the junction kept 7 bases outside the gene matches. CDR3 coding DNA: TGTGCCAGCAGCATGACAGGGCCCCACTACGAGCAGTACTTC. Translated: CASSMTGPHYEQYF.

The chain carries TRBV27 and TRBJ2-3, with 7 bases identical to TRBD2. V gave up 7 bases and J gave up 5 bases; unmatched junction bases: 15. The CDR3 contains 16 residues. Per germline, CDR1 MNHEY and CDR2 SMNVEV (reference sequence). CDR3 sequence reads: CASTPASGEFQDTQYF. CDR3 in DNA: TGTGCCAGCACTCCGGCCAGCGGGGAGTTCCAAGATACGCAGTATTTT.

The rearrangement joins TRBV24-1 to TRBJ2-3; D unresolved. This CDR3 is 14 amino acids long. Germline-derived CDR1 and CDR2 are KGHDR and SFDVKD. The ends were cut back, 5 bases at V and 2 bases at J, with 10 bases in the middle. Written as DNA, the CDR3 is TGTGCCACCAGTGGCCAGTTCTCCACAGATACGCAGTATTTT. As protein: CATSGQFSTDTQYF.

The V call is TRBV27, the J call TRBJ1-1, with TRBD1 matching over 8 bases. The V and J ends lost 2 bases and 5 bases, in that order; junction bases with no gene match: 4. Germline values: CDR1 MNHEY, CDR2 SMNVEV (reference sequence). CDR3 length: 14 amino acids. In DNA, the CDR3 is TGTGCCAGCAGTTTAGGACAGGGTTGGACTGAAGCTTTCTTT. The encoded protein is CASSLGQGWTEAFF.

A word on this clone: Germline and junction disagree at one end, which may indicate a read error. The chain combines TRBV29-1 with TRBJ2-5; 10 bases map to TRBD2. The CDR3 has 17 residues. Germline lookup yields CDR1 SQVTM and CDR2 ANQGSEA. The CDR3 nucleotides are TGCAACGTTGAACTGCGGACTAGCGGCTACCTTAAGAGGACCCAGTACTTC. Its protein product is CNVELRTSGYLKRTQYF.

The chain recombines TRBV15 with TRBJ1-2; D is unclear. The CDR3 is 13 residues long. Germline V gene data show CDR1 as LNHNV and CDR2 as YYDKDF (reference sequence). The V gene lost 5 bases and the J gene lost 8 bases, with 15 bases spanning the gap. Here the CDR3 DNA reads TGTGCCACCAGCGAACCCCGAGCATCCGGCTACACCTTC. Translated, it gives CATSEPRASGYTF.